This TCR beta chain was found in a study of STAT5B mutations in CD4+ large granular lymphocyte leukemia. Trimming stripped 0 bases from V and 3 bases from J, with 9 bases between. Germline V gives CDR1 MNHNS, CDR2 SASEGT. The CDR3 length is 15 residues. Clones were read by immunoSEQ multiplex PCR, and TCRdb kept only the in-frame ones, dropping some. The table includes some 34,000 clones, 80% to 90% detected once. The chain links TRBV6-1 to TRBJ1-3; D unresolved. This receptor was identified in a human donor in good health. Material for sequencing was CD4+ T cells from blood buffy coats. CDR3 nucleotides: TGTGCCAGCAGTGAAGCTTTAGGAAGTGGAAACACCATATATTTT. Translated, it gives CASSEALGSGNTIYF.